What follows are 28 T cell receptor beta chains derived from one specimen sequenced in a study of T-cell memory formation after mild COVID-19. TCRdb fed the 5' RACE reads into MiXCR, producing one record per CDR3 protein. The data show about 360,000 distinct CDR3 sequences, approximately 15% seen once. Sequencing was performed on PBMCs or a T cell subset sorted from them (not recorded which). Receptor source: a young man who had mild COVID-19 (a few samples of this study predate the infection). Cell type and time point are not known.

This clonotype was detected ten times or more. The J gene is TRBJ1-2, the V gene TRBV7-2; D is undetermined. Germline CDR1 reads SGHTA; CDR2 reads FQGNSA. CDR3 length equals 14 residues. Trimming pared 5 bases from V and 8 bases from J, leaving 18 bases between. The CDR3 nucleotides are TGTGCCAGCAGCCTTAGTAGCTTTGGAGAGGGCTACACCTTC. Amino acid sequence: CASSLSSFGEGYTF.

This chain connects TRBV6-5 to TRBJ1-2; D ambiguous. Trimming cost V 0 bases and J 8 bases, with 13 bases left between them. Looked up from germline, CDR1 is MNHEY and CDR2 is SVGAGI. CDR3 length equals 14 residues. The CDR3 protein is CASSYSRATVGYTF. The CDR3 coding sequence is TGTGCCAGCAGTTACTCACGGGCAACTGTCGGCTACACCTTC.

This chain connects TRBV29-1 to TRBJ2-2; tentative D call: TRBD2 (6 bases). Trimming cost V 3 bases and J 8 bases, with 13 bases left between them. Germline V gene data show CDR1 as SQVTM and CDR2 as ANQGSEA. The CDR3 is 13 amino acids. The CDR3 loop reads CSVDQSAGGELFF. For the CDR3, the DNA is TGCAGCGTTGACCAGAGCGCGGGGGGGGAGCTGTTTTTT.

This clonotype came up many times. CDR3 nucleotide sequence: TGTGCCAGCAGTGGACAGTTGTATGGCTACACCTTC. Residues: CASSGQLYGYTF. The genes are TRBV6-2 or TRBV6-3 and TRBJ1-2; D is possibly TRBD1 (6 bases). The CDR3 runs to 12 residues. V shed 5 bases and J shed 5 bases, with 9 bases lying between them. Germline CDR1 and CDR2: MNHEY and SVGEGT.

The V and J genes are TRBV20-1 and TRBJ2-7, with 10 bases aligning to TRBD1. CDR1 and CDR2 from the germline V gene are DFQATT and SNEGSKA (reference sequence). The CDR3 is made up of 14 amino acids. The ends lost 6 bases at V and 4 bases at J; junction bases unmatched: 9. CDR3 sequence reads: CSAIDRGRGYEQYV. For the CDR3, the DNA is TGCAGTGCAATCGACAGGGGGCGAGGGTACGAGCAGTACGTC.

The chain has TRBV4-1 and TRBJ1-2, with a possible D match to TRBD1 (6 bases). In germline, CDR1 is MGHRA, CDR2 YSYEKL. V shed 1 base and J shed 8 bases, with 11 bases lying between them. This CDR3 is built from 13 residues. CDR3 residues: CASSQAGARGYTF. The CDR3 region has the DNA TGCGCCAGCAGCCAAGCAGGGGCCCGGGGCTACACCTTC.

This chain joins TRBV12-5 and TRBJ1-1, with TRBD1 matching over 9 bases. CDR1 LGHNT and CDR2 FRNRAP come from the germline V gene. With 6 bases clipped from V and 5 bases from J, the junction kept 10 bases outside the gene matches. The CDR3 extends over 15 amino acids. CDR3 sequence (DNA): TGTGCTAGTGGCCCAAACAGGGGGACAGGGACTGAAGCTTTCTTT. Protein sequence: CASGPNRGTGTEAFF.

The chain combines TRBV27 with TRBJ2-5, with a tentative D call TRBD2 (6 bases). Germline V gene sequence: CDR1 MNHEY, CDR2 SMNVEV (reference sequence). The CDR3 is 13 residues long. V dropped 0 bases and J dropped 10 bases, with 12 bases sitting between them. The chain's CDR3 is CASSLSIGGGQYF. The CDR3 DNA is TGTGCCAGCAGTTTATCGATCGGGGGTGGCCAGTACTTC.

V and J are TRBV29-1 and TRBJ1-1; the D gene is possibly TRBD1 (5 bases). From germline, CDR1 is SQVTM and CDR2 ANQGSEA. CDR3 length equals 16 residues. The V end lost 6 bases, the J end lost 0 bases, and 20 bases lay between the germline ends. CDR3 in amino acids: CSVGSAGVSVNTEAFF. The DNA for the CDR3 is TGCAGCGTCGGTTCCGCGGGGGTTTCGGTGAACACTGAAGCTTTCTTT.

The chain carries TRBV5-5 and TRBJ1-6, with 9 bases lining up with TRBD1. The V gene end was trimmed by 0 bases and the J gene end by 11 bases; junction bases not matched to a gene: 12. CDR1 is SGHKS and CDR2 is YYEKEE in the germline V gene (reference sequence). The CDR3 totals 17 residues. The CDR3, as DNA: TGTGCCAGCAGCTTGGGGGGCCCGGGACAGGGCCCGACACCCCTCCACTTT. Encoded protein: CASSLGGPGQGPTPLHF.

J is TRBJ2-7 and V is TRBV10-3; TRBD2 agrees at 7 bases. This CDR3 is built from 16 residues. CDR1 ENHRY and CDR2 SYGVKD come from the germline V gene. The junction had 15 bases not matched to a gene; V was cut back by 10 bases and J by 0 bases. CDR3 sequence: CATRQAGLTSSYEQYF. The DNA of the CDR3 is TGTGCCACCAGACAAGCGGGGCTTACGAGCTCCTACGAGCAGTACTTC.

The V call is TRBV6-6, the J call TRBJ2-1; D may be TRBD1 (6 bases). CDR1 and CDR2 (germline): MNHNY, SVGAGI (reference sequence). The germline V and J ends were trimmed by 5 bases and 5 bases, with 16 bases remaining between them. This CDR3 is 15 amino acids long. The CDR3 bases are TGTGCCAGCAGTACAACAGGGATCCGGAACAATGAGCAGTTCTTC. Its translation is CASSTTGIRNNEQFF.

The chain carries TRBV29-1 and TRBJ2-5, with 9 positions matching TRBD2. Germline trimming cut 1 base from V and 1 base from J; bases unmatched to any gene: 13. The CDR3 runs to 18 residues. Germline V gene data show CDR1 as SQVTM and CDR2 as ANQGSEA. CDR3 region: CSVEAWGLAGYPQETQYF. CDR3 nucleotide sequence: TGCAGCGTTGAAGCCTGGGGACTAGCAGGGTACCCCCAAGAGACCCAGTACTTC. Full variable domain (remainder filled in from reference TRBV29-1 and TRBJ2-5): SAVISQKPSRDICQRGTSLTIQCQVDSQVTMMFWYRQQPGQSLTLIATANQGSEATYESGFVIDKFPISRPNLTFSTLTVSNMSPEDSSIYLCSVEAWGLAGYPQETQYFGPGTRLLVL.

The sample holds a few counts of this clonotype. The chain recombines TRBV5-1 with TRBJ2-5; 10 nucleotides align to TRBD2. The CDR3 contains 16 residues. Per the germline V gene, CDR1 is SGHRS and CDR2 is YFSETQ. Trimming cost V 4 bases and J 5 bases; bases outside gene matches: 11. CDR3 nucleotides: TGCGCCAGCAGCCCTAGAGCGGGGGGGCATGAGGAGACCCAGTACTTC. As protein: CASSPRAGGHEETQYF.

This clonotype showed up just a few times. The chain carries TRBV7-2 and TRBJ2-5, with 7 bases that match TRBD1. CDR3 length: 14 amino acids. Germline values: CDR1 SGHTA, CDR2 FQGNSA. After removal of 5 bases from V and 5 bases from J, the junction contained 8 bases not matched to a gene. DNA of the CDR3: TGTGCCAGCAGCCGCAGGGGGTCATCGGAGACCCAGTACTTC. Amino acids: CASSRRGSSETQYF.

This clonotype was seen a single time. This chain uses TRBV5-1 with TRBJ1-6, with D unresolved. V gave up 4 bases and J gave up 5 bases, with 13 bases separating them. CDR1 SGHRS and CDR2 YFSETQ come from the germline V gene. This CDR3 spans 15 amino acids. In DNA, the CDR3 is TGCGCCAGCAGCCGCTGGGCCGGAGATAATTCACCCCTCCACTTT. This codes for CASSRWAGDNSPLHF.

This clonotype was counted only a few times. V and J are TRBV24-1 and TRBJ2-3; 7 bases agree with TRBD2. Germline V gives CDR1 KGHDR, CDR2 SFDVKD. This CDR3 region has 15 residues. J gave up 3 bases and V 5 bases, and 7 bases lay outside the gene matches. CDR3 nucleotide sequence: TGTGCCACCAGTGGGGAGGAAGCGGGGACAGATACGCAGTATTTT. Residues: CATSGEEAGTDTQYF.

This chain links TRBV27 with TRBJ1-3; a possible D gene is TRBD1 (5 bases). Trimming removed 2 bases from V and 4 bases from J, with 15 bases in between. CDR1 and CDR2 (germline): MNHEY, SMNVEV (reference sequence). This CDR3 is built from 16 residues. CDR3 bases: TGTGCCAGCAGTTTAAGTTGGGGGAGGACCGGAAACACCATATATTTT. Residues: CASSLSWGRTGNTIYF.

This clonotype turned up a few times. The V call is TRBV28, the J call TRBJ2-4; possible D gene TRBD1, 7 bases. This CDR3 region has 11 residues. Germline V lookup: CDR1 MDHEN, CDR2 SYDVKM. V was cut by 8 bases and J by 8 bases, with 10 bases left in between. CDR3 in amino acids: CASGRGDIQYF. CDR3 nucleotide sequence: TGTGCCAGCGGCAGGGGGGACATTCAGTACTTC.

The CDR3 region has the DNA TGTGCCAGCAGCTTAGTGGGCATTGGGGGCACCACCGGGGAGCTGTTTTTT. Encoded protein: CASSLVGIGGTTGELFF. V gene TRBV7-2 combines with J gene TRBJ2-2, with D perhaps TRBD1 (6 bases). The CDR3 length is 17 residues. Germline CDR1 SGHTA, CDR2 FQGNSA. V was shortened by 1 base and J by 4 bases, with 16 bases between the two germline ends.

The gene calls are TRBV27 and TRBJ2-1; 13 nucleotides agree with TRBD2. Trimming took 5 bases from V and 7 from J; bases not matched to a gene: 8. CDR3 length: 16 amino acids. Germline V gene data show CDR1 as MNHEY and CDR2 as SMNVEV (reference sequence). CDR3 bases: TGTGCCAGCAGTCACATCGGGACTAGCGGGGAGAATGAGCAGTTCTTC. Translation gives CASSHIGTSGENEQFF.

The chain recombines TRBV9 with TRBJ1-1, with D uncertain. Germline V gene sequence: CDR1 SGDLS, CDR2 YYNGEE. V lost 0 bases to trimming and J lost 1 base, with 10 bases between them. The CDR3 has 15 residues. DNA of the CDR3: TGTGCCAGCAGCGTAGATCACGAGACGAACACTGAAGCTTTCTTT. Protein sequence: CASSVDHETNTEAFF.

This clonotype was seen more than once but under ten times. The chain couples TRBV20-1 to TRBJ1-2; D is undetermined. V was cut by 0 bases and J by 5 bases, with 10 bases left in between. The CDR3 spans 13 residues. CDR1 and CDR2 from the germline V gene are DFQATT and SNEGSKA (reference sequence). Here the CDR3 reads CSARDRSNYGYTF. The CDR3 nucleotides are TGCAGTGCTAGAGACAGGTCAAATTATGGCTACACCTTC.

The chain uses TRBV4-1 and TRBJ2-2; D is perhaps TRBD2 (6 bases). V lost 6 bases, J lost 0 bases, and 14 bases lay in between. The CDR3 has 16 amino acids. Germline V gives CDR1 MGHRA, CDR2 YSYEKL. CDR3: CASRKRSGPNTGELFF. In DNA form, the CDR3 reads TGCGCCAGCAGGAAGCGTAGCGGTCCGAACACCGGGGAGCTGTTTTTT.

This clonotype came up many times. The chain combines TRBV7-9 with TRBJ1-2; D gene uncertain. This CDR3 is 13 amino acids long. V shed 3 bases and J shed 1 base, with 6 bases lying between them. The germline CDR1 and CDR2 sequences are SEHNR and FQNEAQ (reference sequence). In DNA, the CDR3 is TGTGCCAGCAGCTTGGCAGTTAACTATGGCTACACCTTC. It encodes CASSLAVNYGYTF.

This clonotype was counted between two and nine times. This sequence joins TRBV28 and TRBJ2-3; 12 bases are a match to TRBD2. The ends lost 6 bases at V and 5 bases at J; junction bases unmatched: 6. The V gene's germline CDR1 is MDHEN and CDR2 SYDVKM. The CDR3 has 15 amino acids. DNA of the CDR3: TGTGCCAGCAGCAGACTAGCGGGGGATAGAGATACGCAGTATTTT. Translated: CASSRLAGDRDTQYF.

The chain couples TRBV7-9 to TRBJ1-1; D might be TRBD1 (5 bases). The ends were cut back, 1 base at V and 1 base at J, with 22 bases in the middle. From germline, CDR1 is SEHNR and CDR2 FQNEAQ (reference sequence). This CDR3 is 19 amino acids long. The CDR3 sequence: CASSLVIRRGPITNTEAFF. CDR3 bases: TGTGCCAGCAGCTTAGTGATCCGCCGGGGCCCAATAACGAACACTGAAGCTTTCTTT.

This clonotype was detected a few times. V gene TRBV9 combines with J gene TRBJ2-7; D call uncertain. V lost 6 bases, J lost 13 bases, and 20 bases lay in between. This CDR3 region has 12 residues. Germline CDR1 is SGDLS and CDR2 is YYNGEE. The CDR3: CASTPRSSFIYF. In DNA, the CDR3 is TGTGCCAGCACGCCCCGTTCAAGCTTCATATACTTC. Full variable domain (remainder filled in from reference TRBV9 and TRBJ2-7): DSGVTQTPKHLITATGQRVTLRCSPRSGDLSVYWYQQSLDQGLQFLIQYYNGEERAKGNILERFSAQQFPDLHSELNLSSLELGDSALYFCASTPRSSFIYFGPGTRLTVT.